Listed here are 10 T cell receptor beta chains from one sample, sequenced in a study of blood T cell repertoires in COVID-19. Assay: immunoSEQ multiplex PCR; the TCRdb copy retains only in-frame clones and omits some. The sample includes more than 95,000 clones, roughly nine tenths of them seen just once. Sample: peripheral blood. Receptor source: a human donor in a cohort sampled during active COVID-19.

The V gene is TRBV7-2, the J gene TRBJ2-1, with D unclear. The V end was cut by 5 bases, the J end by 9 bases, with 23 bases between. There are 16 residues in the CDR3. Germline CDR1 is SGHTA and CDR2 is FQGNSA. The CDR3, as DNA: TGTGCCAGCAGCCCACCACTTAGCTACCTTACCGGTGAGCAGTTCTTC. Encoded protein: CASSPPLSYLTGEQFF.

This rearrangement joins TRBV9 to TRBJ2-5, with 10 nucleotides matching TRBD2. This CDR3 has 12 amino acids. V lost 5 bases to trimming and J lost 5 bases; unmatched junction nucleotides: 0. Looked up from germline, CDR1 is SGDLS and CDR2 is YYNGEE. CDR3 sequence: CASRGLAETQYF. DNA for the CDR3: TGTGCCAGCAGGGGACTAGCGGAGACCCAGTACTTC. The full variable domain, completed using reference TRBV9 and TRBJ2-5, is DSGVTQTPKHLITATGQRVTLRCSPRSGDLSVYWYQQSLDQGLQFLIQYYNGEERAKGNILERFSAQQFPDLHSELNLSSLELGDSALYFCASRGLAETQYFGPGTRLLVL.

Details on this clone: This same CDR3 is encoded by further DNA sequences in the sample. The rearrangement uses TRBV9 and TRBJ2-1, with 8 bases aligning to TRBD2. The CDR3 covers 15 residues. Germline values: CDR1 SGDLS, CDR2 YYNGEE. V shed 0 bases, J shed 2 bases, and the junction held 1 base outside the gene matches. The CDR3: CASSVGAGAYNEQFF. For the CDR3, the DNA is TGTGCCAGCAGCGTAGGAGCGGGAGCCTACAATGAGCAGTTCTTC.

The gene calls are TRBV9 and TRBJ2-2, with D perhaps TRBD1 (6 bases). The CDR3 has 12 amino acids. The germline V and J ends were trimmed by 5 bases and 5 bases, with 7 bases remaining between them. Germline V gene data show CDR1 as SGDLS and CDR2 as YYNGEE. CDR3 in amino acids: CASRRGTGELFF. The CDR3 nucleotides read TGTGCCAGCAGAAGGGGGACCGGGGAGCTGTTTTTT.

The V gene is TRBV7-2, the J gene TRBJ2-1; TRBD2 matches at 7 bases. CDR1 is SGHTA, CDR2 FQGNSA, per germline. CDR3 length: 16 amino acids. V was pared by 5 bases and J by 5 bases, with 12 bases of the junction left unmatched. CDR3 in amino acids: CASSPWGTSEDNEQFF. CDR3 DNA: TGTGCCAGCAGCCCTTGGGGCACTAGCGAAGACAATGAGCAGTTCTTC.

The J gene is TRBJ2-7, the V gene TRBV5-1; tentatively, D is TRBD2 (5 bases). Between the trimmed V and J ends, which lost 4 bases and 3 bases, there was a span of 17 bases. CDR1 SGHRS and CDR2 YFSETQ come from the germline V gene. The CDR3 spans 15 residues. The chain's CDR3 is CASSPDHSGFYEQYF. The DNA for the CDR3 is TGCGCCAGCAGCCCGGATCACTCGGGATTCTACGAGCAGTACTTC.

V is TRBV19 and J is TRBJ1-1, with unresolved D. The CDR3 has 15 residues. The V gene lost 1 base and the J gene lost 2 bases, with 11 bases spanning the gap. Germline-derived CDR1 and CDR2 are LNHDA and SQIVND (reference sequence). This chain's CDR3 is CASSIVPGLNTEAFF. DNA for the CDR3: TGTGCCAGTAGTATAGTCCCAGGTCTCAACACTGAAGCTTTCTTT.

The rearrangement joins TRBV18 to TRBJ2-3, with a tentative D call TRBD1 (5 bases). This CDR3 is built from 15 residues. With 2 bases removed from V and 2 bases from J, the gap between germline ends came to 11 bases. Germline loops: CDR1 KGHSH, CDR2 LQKENI. CDR3 region: CASSPRSGLTDTQYF. The CDR3 DNA reads TGTGCCAGCTCACCAAGGTCAGGGCTCACAGATACGCAGTATTTT.

The chain has TRBV28 and TRBJ1-3, with D hard to call. CDR1 is MDHEN, CDR2 SYDVKM, per germline. The CDR3 is made up of 15 amino acids. Trimming removed 1 base from V and 0 bases from J, with 7 bases in between. CDR3 in DNA: TGTGCCAGCAGTTTATTAGCCTTCTCTGGAAACACCATATATTTT. As protein: CASSLLAFSGNTIYF.

CDR3 sequence: CASKQGSYNEQFF. The CDR3 coding sequence is TGCGCCAGCAAGCAGGGGAGCTACAATGAGCAGTTCTTC. The chain carries TRBV5-1 and TRBJ2-1, with D possibly TRBD1 on 6 matching bases. CDR3 length: 13 residues. Deletions cut 6 bases from V and 3 bases from J, with 10 bases between. Germline lookup yields CDR1 SGHRS and CDR2 YFSETQ.